This TCR beta chain derives from a study of T cells in Graves' hyperthyroidism and ophthalmopathy. Overall study findings and caveats: Most clonotypes expanded in the thyroid (above 0.001) were also present in blood. Before onset, by a median of approximately 5.9 months, the model predicted ophthalmopathy.

It was uncontrolled infection, other autoimmune disease, pregnancy or lactation that excluded patients. TCR beta CDR3 region amplification was performed from RNA transcripts. First-round RT-PCR targeting the TCR CDR3 was performed with the HTBI primer set. TCRdb re-derived calls from the multiplex PCR reads in MiXCR, one entry per CDR3 protein. This table has fewer than 800,000 distinct CDR3 sequences, about 15% appearing once. A remark on this clonotype: What it binds is not known.

Germline CDR1 is SEHNR and CDR2 is FQNEAQ (reference sequence). The CDR3 covers 14 residues. Trimming shortened V by 2 bases and J by 5 bases, and 11 bases separated the two germline ends. Sample: blood. The origin of this receptor is a man aged 18 to 29 with Graves' hyperthyroidism. The chain combines TRBV7-9 with TRBJ2-3, with unresolved D. The CDR3 DNA sequence: TGTGCCAGCAGCTTAAGGATTAGTCTAGATACGCAGTATTTT. Its protein product is CASSLRISLDTQYF.